These 6 T cell receptor beta chains originate from one sample sequenced in a study of read filtering for tumor transcriptome and immune sequencing. The library was built from 400 to 500 ng RNA with molecular barcoded adaptors for alpha/delta and beta/gamma chains. TCRdb used MiXCR to reprocess the reads, holding one entry per CDR3 protein. Of 100,000 to 150,000 distinct CDR3 sequences detected, approximately 13% appear once; the ten largest clones hold under 9%. The sequencing sample was made of a population of CD138-negative cells sorted from bone marrow. The receptor set was obtained from a donor older than 35 with multiple myeloma.

V is TRBV5-4 and J is TRBJ2-1; D may match TRBD1 or TRBD2 (5 bases each). The CDR3 runs 12 residues. Germline-derived CDR1 and CDR2 are SGHNT and YYREEE (reference sequence). The V gene lost 3 bases and the J gene lost 10 bases, with 11 bases spanning the gap. Written as DNA, the CDR3 is TGTGCCAGCAGCTCCGGGACCAACGAGCAGTTCTTC. Protein: CASSSGTNEQFF.

This clonotype was observed a few times. This chain links TRBV18 with TRBJ2-1; TRBD1 might be the D (6 bases). Germline CDR1 KGHSH, CDR2 LQKENI. Trimming removed 5 bases from V and 0 bases from J, with 17 bases in between. This CDR3 has 17 amino acids. CDR3 loop: CASSDIPGATSYNEQFF. DNA for the CDR3: TGTGCCAGCTCAGACATCCCAGGGGCTACCTCCTACAATGAGCAGTTCTTC.

There are many counts of this clonotype. This chain links TRBV6-1 with TRBJ1-5; the D is unclear. Trimming pared 6 bases from V and 2 bases from J, leaving 17 bases between. CDR1 MNHNS and CDR2 SASEGT come from the germline V gene. The CDR3 runs 16 residues. CDR3 amino acids: CASRIGGTRGNQPQHF. The CDR3 DNA is TGTGCCAGCAGGATAGGCGGAACTAGGGGCAATCAGCCCCAGCATTTT.

The sample holds many counts of this clonotype. The chain is built from TRBV2 and TRBJ2-2; 8 nucleotides line up with TRBD2. Trimming cost V 4 bases and J 4 bases; bases outside gene matches: 11. This CDR3 has 17 residues. Germline CDR1 SNHLY, CDR2 FYNNEI. CDR3 amino acids: CASSVLGAGVGTGELFF. The CDR3 DNA reads as TGTGCCAGCAGTGTACTAGGAGCGGGAGTTGGCACCGGGGAGCTGTTTTTT.

This clonotype was picked up many times. The rearrangement joins TRBV5-4 to TRBJ2-1, with 8 bases fitting TRBD2. The CDR3 has 15 amino acids. The germline gives CDR1 SGHNT, CDR2 YYREEE (reference sequence). V was pared by 2 bases and J by 2 bases, with 3 bases of the junction left unmatched. CDR3 amino acids: CASSLAGEAYNEQFF. CDR3 nucleotides: TGTGCCAGCAGCTTAGCGGGAGAGGCCTACAATGAGCAGTTCTTC.

The sample holds a few counts of this clonotype. The chain recombines TRBV11-2 with TRBJ2-3, with TRBD2 matching over 8 bases. CDR3 length equals 16 residues. V shed 5 bases, J shed 3 bases, and the junction held 10 bases outside the gene matches. CDR1 is SGHAT, CDR2 FQNNGV, per germline. CDR3 in DNA: TGTGCCAGCAGCCCAGCAGGAGCGGGGGTTACAGATACGCAGTATTTT. This codes for CASSPAGAGVTDTQYF. The complete variable domain, with remaining parts taken from reference TRBV11-2 and TRBJ2-3, reads EAGVAQSPRYKIIEKRQSVAFWCNPISGHATLYWYQQILGQGPKLLIQFQNNGVVDDSQLPKDRFSAERLKGVDSTLKIQPAKLEDSAVYLCASSPAGAGVTDTQYFGPGTRLTVL.